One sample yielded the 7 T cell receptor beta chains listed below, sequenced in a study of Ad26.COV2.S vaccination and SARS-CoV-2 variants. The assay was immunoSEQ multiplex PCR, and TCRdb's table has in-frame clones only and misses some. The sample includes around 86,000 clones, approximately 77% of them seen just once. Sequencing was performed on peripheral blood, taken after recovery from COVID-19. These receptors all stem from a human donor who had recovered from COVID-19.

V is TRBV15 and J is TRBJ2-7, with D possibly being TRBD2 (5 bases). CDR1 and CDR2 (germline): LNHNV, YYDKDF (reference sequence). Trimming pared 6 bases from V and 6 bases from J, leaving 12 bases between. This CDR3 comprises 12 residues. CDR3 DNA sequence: TGTGCCACCAGACGGGAACCAGGCGAGCAGTACTTC. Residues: CATRREPGEQYF.

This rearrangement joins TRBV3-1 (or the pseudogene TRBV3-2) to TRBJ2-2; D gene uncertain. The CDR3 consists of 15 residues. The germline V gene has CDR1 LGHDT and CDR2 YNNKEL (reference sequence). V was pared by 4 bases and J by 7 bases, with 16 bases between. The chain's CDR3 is CASSLRAVRDGELFF. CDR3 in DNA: TGTGCCAGCAGCCTAAGGGCGGTAAGAGACGGGGAGCTGTTTTTT.

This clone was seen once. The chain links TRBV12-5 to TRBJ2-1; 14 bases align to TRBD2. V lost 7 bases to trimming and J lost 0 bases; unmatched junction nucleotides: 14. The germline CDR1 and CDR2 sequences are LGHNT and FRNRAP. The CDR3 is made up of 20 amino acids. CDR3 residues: CASAPLGVGLAGGSYNEQFF. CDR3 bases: TGTGCTAGTGCCCCCCTAGGGGTAGGACTAGCGGGAGGCTCCTACAATGAGCAGTTCTTC.

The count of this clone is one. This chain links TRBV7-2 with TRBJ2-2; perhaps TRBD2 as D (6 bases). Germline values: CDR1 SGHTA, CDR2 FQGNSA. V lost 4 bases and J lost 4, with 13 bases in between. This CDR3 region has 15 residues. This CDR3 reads CASSSAGIFTGELFF. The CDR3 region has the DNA TGTGCCAGCAGCTCCGCGGGAATATTCACCGGGGAGCTGTTTTTT. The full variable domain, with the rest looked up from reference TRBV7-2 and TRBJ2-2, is GAGVSQSPSNKVTEKGKDVELRCDPISGHTALYWYRQSLGQGLEFLIYFQGNSAPDKSGLPSDRFSAERTGGSVSTLTIQRTQQEDSAVYLCASSSAGIFTGELFFGEGSRLTVL.

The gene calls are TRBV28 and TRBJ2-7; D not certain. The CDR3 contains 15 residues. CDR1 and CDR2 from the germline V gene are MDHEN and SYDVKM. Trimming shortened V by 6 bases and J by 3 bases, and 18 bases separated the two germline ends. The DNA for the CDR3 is TGTGCCAGCAGCCCCTTAATGTCGTCCCACTACGAGCAGTACTTC. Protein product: CASSPLMSSHYEQYF.

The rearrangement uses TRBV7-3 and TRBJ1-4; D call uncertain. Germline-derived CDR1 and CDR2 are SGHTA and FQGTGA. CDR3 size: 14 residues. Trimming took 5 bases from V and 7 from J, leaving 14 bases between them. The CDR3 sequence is CASSPDRASEKLFF. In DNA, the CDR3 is TGTGCCAGCAGCCCCGACCGGGCTTCTGAAAAACTGTTTTTT. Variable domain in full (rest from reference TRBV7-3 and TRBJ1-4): GAGVSQTPSNKVTEKGKYVELRCDPISGHTALYWYRQSLGQGPEFLIYFQGTGAADDSGLPNDRFFAVRPEGSVSTLKIQRTERGDSAVYLCASSPDRASEKLFFGSGTQLSVL.

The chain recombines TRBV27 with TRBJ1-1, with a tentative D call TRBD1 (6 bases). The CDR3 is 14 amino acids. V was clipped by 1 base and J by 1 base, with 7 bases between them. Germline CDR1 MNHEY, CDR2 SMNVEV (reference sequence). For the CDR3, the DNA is TGTGCCAGCAGTTTATTGGGACAGAACACTGAAGCTTTCTTT. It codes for CASSLLGQNTEAFF.